Presented here are 27 T cell receptor beta chains from one specimen sequenced in a study of T cell repertoires in cytomegalovirus infection. TCRdb reprocessed the reads via MiXCR and lists one record per CDR3 protein. Counted here are around 450,000 distinct CDR3 sequences, approximately 30% occurring once; the ten biggest clones make up about an eighth. The source material was PBMCs. Receptors were obtained from a human donor in good health (CMV status not recorded). Some clones in this sample may be carry-over from other donors' samples.

In its sample, this clonotype was seen a few times. The gene calls are TRBV5-1 and TRBJ1-1; no definite D call. Trimming shortened V by 1 base and J by 1 base, and 8 bases separated the two germline ends. Per germline, CDR1 SGHRS and CDR2 YFSETQ. CDR3 size: 14 residues. The CDR3 nucleotides are TGCGCCAGCAGCTTGCCCCGACAGAACACTGAAGCTTTCTTT. Its translation: CASSLPRQNTEAFF.

V is TRBV6-2 or TRBV6-3 and J is TRBJ1-5, with D possibly being TRBD1 (6 bases). The CDR3 has 18 amino acids. CDR1 and CDR2 from the germline V gene are MNHEY and SVGEGT. Between the trimmed V and J ends, which lost 5 bases and 3 bases, there was a span of 23 bases. In nucleotides, the CDR3 is TGTGCCAGCAGTACGACGGGGGACATGTTAGGGAACAATCAGCCCCAGCATTTT. It codes for CASSTTGDMLGNNQPQHF.

This clonotype was detected only a few times. This rearrangement joins TRBV7-6 to TRBJ2-2; 9 bases match TRBD2. V was clipped by 1 base and J by 4 bases; unmatched bases: 7. CDR1 and CDR2 from the germline V gene are SGHVS and FNYEAQ. The CDR3 has 17 residues. The CDR3 coding sequence is TGTGCCAGCAGCTTAGTTTCGCTAGCGGGACGCACCGGGGAGCTGTTTTTT. Translated: CASSLVSLAGRTGELFF.

This clonotype was counted between two and nine times. The chain has TRBV28 and TRBJ1-2; TRBD1 aligns across 8 bases. V dropped 2 bases and J dropped 5; count of bases not matched to a gene: 7. The CDR3 loop spans 15 amino acids. Germline values: CDR1 MDHEN, CDR2 SYDVKM. The CDR3 coding sequence is TGTGCCAGCAGTTTAACGACAGGGGCCCATTATGGCTACACCTTC. As protein: CASSLTTGAHYGYTF.

This chain connects TRBV19 to TRBJ1-5; D is perhaps TRBD1 (5 bases). Germline CDR1 and CDR2: LNHDA and SQIVND (reference sequence). Deletions cut 9 bases from V and 2 bases from J, with 17 bases between. The CDR3 has 15 residues. DNA for the CDR3: TGTGCCAGCCGAGACCTGCCGGGGGGCAATCAGCCCCAGCATTTT. Translating gives CASRDLPGGNQPQHF.

This clonotype was seen a few times. V and J are TRBV20-1 and TRBJ2-1, with TRBD1 matching over 9 bases. From germline, CDR1 is DFQATT and CDR2 SNEGSKA (reference sequence). The V and J ends lost 6 bases and 10 bases, in that order; junction bases with no gene match: 7. The CDR3 sequence is 12 residues long. Here the CDR3 DNA reads TGCAGTGCACGCACAGGGGGCAGAGAGCAGTTCTTC. It is translated as CSARTGGREQFF.

Regarding this clonotype: The conserved phenylalanine or tryptophan is not found at the CDR3 terminus, so this likely reflects a read error. The limits of the CDR3 on the DNA are not certain, so only TCRdb's listed CDR3 is given. The genes are TRBV7-2 and TRBJ2-3; the table's D gene call, TRBD2, was not cross checked with the DNA. In germline, CDR1 is SGHTA, CDR2 FQGNSA. The CDR3 spans 15 amino acids, including both terminal residues. The chain's CDR3 is CASSFQMGKRATQSC.

The CDR3 DNA follows: TGTGCCAGCAGCCCACAGGGGGAAATTAGCAATCAGCCCCAGCATTTT. Amino acids: CASSPQGEISNQPQHF. This chain uses TRBV11-2 with TRBJ1-5; TRBD1 aligns across 8 bases. The CDR3 has 16 amino acids. The ends lost 5 bases at V and 0 bases at J; junction bases unmatched: 6. CDR1 is SGHAT, CDR2 FQNNGV, per germline.

The chain employs TRBV12-3 or TRBV12-4 and TRBJ2-1; D possibly corresponds to TRBD1 (6 bases). Trimming took 8 bases from V and 5 from J, leaving 7 bases between them. The CDR3 spans 11 residues. The CDR3 sequence is CASEGDNEQFF. In nucleotides, the CDR3 is TGTGCCAGCGAGGGGGACAATGAGCAGTTCTTC.

The V call is TRBV7-9, the J call TRBJ1-2, with no clear D. Germline V gives CDR1 SEHNR, CDR2 FQNEAQ (reference sequence). V lost 5 bases, J lost 3 bases, and 13 bases lay in between. CDR3 length: 14 residues. In DNA, the CDR3 is TGTGCCAGCAGCACAGTCTCGATCCACTATGGCTACACCTTC. It specifies CASSTVSIHYGYTF.

This clonotype was observed a few times. The CDR3 sequence: CASSFWGAGTGELFF. DNA of the CDR3: TGTGCCAGCAGTTTCTGGGGGGCGGGTACCGGGGAGCTGTTTTTT. The V and J genes are TRBV27 and TRBJ2-2, with D perhaps given as TRBD1 or TRBD2 (6 bases each). Trimming took 3 bases from V and 5 from J, leaving 13 bases between them. In germline, CDR1 is MNHEY, CDR2 SMNVEV (reference sequence). The CDR3 length is 15 residues.

The V and J genes are TRBV19 and TRBJ1-6; D perhaps matches TRBD1 (5 bases). Looked up from germline, CDR1 is LNHDA and CDR2 is SQIVND (reference sequence). The CDR3 loop spans 14 amino acids. V was cut by 7 bases and J by 10 bases, with 17 bases left in between. For the CDR3, the DNA is TGTGCCAGTACCATTACAGGTGTGGACTCACCCCTCCACTTT. Its translation: CASTITGVDSPLHF.

The V and J genes are TRBV7-9 and TRBJ2-3; unclear D gene. The CDR3 runs 17 residues. Germline assignment: CDR1 SEHNR and CDR2 FQNEAQ (reference sequence). V lost 4 bases, J lost 6 bases, and 23 bases lay in between. Written as DNA, the CDR3 is TGTGCCAGCAGCTCTGACGCCGGGTCTACTTATGAGGATACGCAGTATTTT. The encoded protein is CASSSDAGSTYEDTQYF.

The V call is TRBV28, the J call TRBJ2-1, with 9 bases fitting TRBD2. J was trimmed by 8 bases and V by 3 bases; bases with no gene match: 8. Germline V gene sequence: CDR1 MDHEN, CDR2 SYDVKM. CDR3 length: 15 residues. CDR3 sequence reads: CASSFAGGPQDEQFF. The DNA for the CDR3 is TGTGCCAGCAGTTTTGCGGGGGGGCCTCAGGATGAGCAGTTCTTC.

The chain has TRBV29-1 and TRBJ2-5, with D possibly being TRBD1 (5 bases). In germline, CDR1 is SQVTM, CDR2 ANQGSEA. This CDR3 is built from 13 residues. The ends were cut back, 5 bases at V and 5 bases at J, with 15 bases in the middle. The CDR3 here is CSVNQGSGETQYF. In nucleotides, the CDR3 is TGCAGCGTTAACCAGGGTTCTGGGGAGACCCAGTACTTC.

The chain carries TRBV4-3 and TRBJ1-1; no firm D call. This CDR3 region has 15 residues. Germline V gene data show CDR1 as LGHNA and CDR2 as YSLEER. The V end was cut by 0 bases, the J end by 3 bases, with 11 bases between. DNA of the CDR3: TGCGCCAGCAGCCAAGATGTTGAGCGTGACACTGAAGCTTTCTTT. It specifies CASSQDVERDTEAFF.

The rearrangement joins TRBV6-5 to TRBJ1-2, with a tentative D call TRBD1 (5 bases). The CDR3 contains 16 residues. Trimming pared 4 bases from V and 5 bases from J, leaving 20 bases between. In germline, CDR1 is MNHEY, CDR2 SVGAGI. DNA for the CDR3: TGTGCCAGCAGTTTATCCGGACACCGAAGTGGATATGGCTACACCTTC. Its translation is CASSLSGHRSGYGYTF.

V is TRBV4-1 and J is TRBJ1-1; no firm D call. Deletions cut 0 bases from V and 0 bases from J, with 14 bases between. The length of the CDR3 is 17 residues. Germline V gene sequence: CDR1 MGHRA, CDR2 YSYEKL. CDR3 sequence reads: CASSQDSRSAMNTEAFF. The CDR3 bases are TGCGCCAGCAGCCAAGATTCTAGGTCGGCGATGAACACTGAAGCTTTCTTT.

This clonotype was observed many times. J is TRBJ2-1 and V is TRBV7-6; D remains unclear. V was trimmed by 5 bases and J by 5 bases, leaving 19 bases between them. The CDR3 is made up of 16 amino acids. CDR1 and CDR2 from the germline V gene are SGHVS and FNYEAQ. The CDR3 region is CASSGFADKYNNEQFF. The CDR3 DNA follows: TGTGCCAGCAGCGGTTTCGCAGACAAGTACAACAATGAGCAGTTCTTC.

This sequence joins TRBV3-1 and TRBJ1-2; the match to TRBD1 covers 9 bases. The CDR3 runs 17 residues. The ends lost 4 bases at V and 1 base at J; junction bases unmatched: 10. Germline V CDR1 and CDR2: LGHDT, YNNKEL (reference sequence). CDR3 coding DNA: TGTGCCAGCAGCCGCGGGCCGGGACAGGGAGTTAACTATGGCTACACCTTC. As protein: CASSRGPGQGVNYGYTF.

The chain combines TRBV2 with TRBJ1-5, with TRBD1 identical over 10 bases. CDR3 length equals 15 residues. J lost 0 bases, V lost 6 bases, and 2 bases had no gene match. Per the germline V gene, CDR1 is SNHLY and CDR2 is FYNNEI. Here the CDR3 DNA reads TGTGCCAGCAGCGGGACAGGGGATAGCAATCAGCCCCAGCATTTT. The encoded protein is CASSGTGDSNQPQHF. The variable domain in full, completed from reference TRBV2 and TRBJ1-5, reads EPEVTQTPSHQVTQMGQEVILRCVPISNHLYFYWYRQILGQKVEFLVSFYNNEISEKSEIFDDQFSVERPDGSNFTLKIRSTKLEDSAMYFCASSGTGDSNQPQHFGDGTRLSIL.

There are many counts of this clonotype. This chain connects TRBV7-2 to TRBJ2-7; D possibly corresponds to TRBD1 (5 bases). Trimming shortened V by 3 bases and J by 0 bases, and 12 bases separated the two germline ends. The CDR3 length is 15 residues. Germline lookup yields CDR1 SGHTA and CDR2 FQGNSA. The CDR3 here is CASSFYRTNSYEQYF. As DNA, the CDR3 is TGTGCCAGCAGCTTTTACAGGACGAACTCCTACGAGCAGTACTTC. Complete variable domain (other parts from reference TRBV7-2 and TRBJ2-7): GAGVSQSPSNKVTEKGKDVELRCDPISGHTALYWYRQSLGQGLEFLIYFQGNSAPDKSGLPSDRFSAERTGGSVSTLTIQRTQQEDSAVYLCASSFYRTNSYEQYFGPGTRLTVT.

This chain joins TRBV20-1 and TRBJ2-5; 7 nucleotides align to TRBD2. V shed 6 bases, J shed 2 bases, and the junction held 6 bases outside the gene matches. This CDR3 is 13 amino acids long. The germline CDR1 and CDR2 sequences are DFQATT and SNEGSKA (reference sequence). The CDR3 region has the DNA TGCAGTGCGCCCCGGGGGGTGCAAGAGACCCAGTACTTC. Translated, it gives CSAPRGVQETQYF.

This clonotype was observed many times. The chain is built from TRBV7-2 and TRBJ1-2; D is ambiguous. The germline gives CDR1 SGHTA, CDR2 FQGNSA. The CDR3 is made up of 13 amino acids. V was clipped by 1 base and J by 1 base, with 4 bases between them. The CDR3 nucleotides are TGTGCCAGCAGCTTAGACATTAACTATGGCTACACCTTC. As protein: CASSLDINYGYTF.

The sample holds a few counts of this clonotype. The chain employs TRBV6-2 or TRBV6-3 and TRBJ2-3; 7 bases line up with TRBD2. This CDR3 is built from 16 residues. Germline V gene lookup returns CDR1 MNHEY and CDR2 SVGEGT. Trimming removed 5 bases from V and 4 bases from J; junction bases left unmatched: 12. CDR3 sequence (DNA): TGTGCCAGCAGTACTAAGCGGGGAAAAGTAGCAGATACGCAGTATTTT. It encodes CASSTKRGKVADTQYF.

This clonotype came up once. The chain combines TRBV7-6 with TRBJ2-1, with D tentatively TRBD1 (5 bases). Germline CDR1 SGHVS, CDR2 FNYEAQ. The CDR3 spans 17 residues. Between the trimmed V and J ends, which lost 2 bases and 15 bases, there was a span of 29 bases. CDR3 nucleotides: TGTGCCAGCAGCTTATGGGGCCCCATCAGCCCCTACAATGAACCGTTCTTC. Translation gives CASSLWGPISPYNEPFF.

The rearrangement links TRBV6-2 or TRBV6-3 to TRBJ2-2; D is perhaps TRBD2 (7 bases). There are 15 residues in the CDR3. CDR1 MNHEY and CDR2 SVGEGT come from the germline V gene. V lost 6 bases, J lost 4 bases, and 15 bases lay in between. The DNA for the CDR3 is TGTGCCAGCAGAGGGGGGGCATCCGTCACCGGGGAGCTGTTTTTT. Translated: CASRGGASVTGELFF.